This T cell receptor beta chain is from a study of cytomegalovirus exposure and HLA in healthy donors. Study-level background: The 120 validation repertoires and the approximately 640 first-cohort repertoires shared a platform, a later analysis reported. General study points: Investigators reported approximately 170 TCR beta chains as tied to cytomegalovirus. In the approximately 130 validation repertoires, a later analysis found that first-cohort TCR clusters tended to co-occur.

Germline V CDR1 and CDR2: SGHDT, YYEEEE. CDR3 length: 18 residues. Trimming took 3 bases from V and 4 from J, leaving 26 bases between them. TCRdb's copy holds only in-frame clones and misses some; the assay was immunoSEQ multiplex PCR. The sample includes roughly 77,000 clones, about 95% of them seen just once. The donors were in the roughly 120-subject validation cohort, distinct from the roughly 700-subject first cohort. Of note for this clone: Its cognate antigen is unknown.

The sequenced sample was PBMCs. The origin of this receptor is a woman aged 18-29 years in good health and CMV-seronegative. V gene TRBV5-6 combines with J gene TRBJ2-7; D unclear. CDR3 bases: TGTGCCAGCAGCTCACGATACCCCCAGTTTACCACAGTTTACGAGCAGTACTTC. Translated: CASSSRYPQFTTVYEQYF.